These 11 T cell receptor beta chains came from one sample sequenced in a study of T cells in Graves' hyperthyroidism and ophthalmopathy. The source material, RNA transcripts, was used to amplify TCR beta CDR3 regions. The primer set for the first-round RT-PCR of the TCR CDR3 was HTBI. TCRdb called the multiplex PCR reads again in MiXCR, with one record for every CDR3 protein. In the table there are fewer than 350,000 distinct CDR3 sequences, around 15% of which are singletons. Sequencing input: blood. Every receptor here comes from a woman aged 40 to 50 with Graves' hyperthyroidism.

There are many counts of this clonotype. The J gene is TRBJ2-3, the V gene TRBV12-3 or TRBV12-4, with 13 bases aligning to TRBD2. The V gene end was trimmed by 6 bases and the J gene end by 7 bases; junction bases not matched to a gene: 10. The CDR3 length is 16 residues. CDR3 DNA: TGTGCCAGCAGCCGAAGCAAACTAGCGGGAGGGAATACGCAGTATTTT. Protein product: CASSRSKLAGGNTQYF.

This clonotype has at least ten counts. The V call is TRBV3-1, the J call TRBJ2-1; D may be TRBD2 (6 bases). With 5 bases removed from V and 4 bases from J, the gap between germline ends came to 15 bases. Looked up from germline, CDR1 is LGHDT and CDR2 is YNNKEL (reference sequence). The CDR3 is made up of 15 amino acids. The CDR3 nucleotides read TGTGCCAGCAGCAGTGCGGGGTTTGGGTACAATGAGCAGTTCTTC. It specifies CASSSAGFGYNEQFF.

This clonotype has ten or more counts. Here the CDR3 reads CATSAGGRTNEKLFF. The CDR3 DNA is TGTGCCACATCGGCGGGGGGTCGAACTAATGAAAAACTGTTTTTT. The rearrangement links TRBV24-1 to TRBJ1-4; D may be TRBD1 (5 bases). The germline gives CDR1 KGHDR, CDR2 SFDVKD. The CDR3 length is 15 residues. The germline V and J ends were trimmed by 10 bases and 1 base, with 15 bases remaining between them.

This clonotype was counted many times. This chain uses TRBV5-1 with TRBJ2-7; the match to TRBD1 covers 8 bases. The CDR3 has 14 residues. Germline CDR1 is SGHRS and CDR2 is YFSETQ. Germline trimming cut 4 bases from V and 3 bases from J; bases unmatched to any gene: 6. The CDR3 DNA sequence: TGCGCCAGCAGCCATAGGACAGGGAACTACGAGCAGTACTTC. Translation: CASSHRTGNYEQYF.

This clonotype occurred many times. This rearrangement joins TRBV3-1 to TRBJ1-4; 9 nucleotides align to TRBD1. V lost 7 bases and J lost 3; bases outside the gene matches: 3. The CDR3 is 14 residues long. Germline loops: CDR1 LGHDT, CDR2 YNNKEL (reference sequence). The DNA for the CDR3 is TGTGCCAGCACCGGGACAGGGTCTAATGAAAAACTGTTTTTT. The encoded protein is CASTGTGSNEKLFF.

This clonotype has at least ten counts. The chain combines TRBV7-9 with TRBJ1-4; tentatively, D is TRBD1 (5 bases). V was trimmed by 8 bases and J by 2 bases, leaving 12 bases between them. The germline V gene encodes CDR1 SEHNR and CDR2 FQNEAQ (reference sequence). The length of the CDR3 is 14 residues. As DNA, the CDR3 is TGTGCCAGCCAGGGAGTAACGACTAATGAAAAACTGTTTTTT. As protein: CASQGVTTNEKLFF.

This clonotype was counted a few times. The rearrangement joins TRBV19 to TRBJ1-5; 9 bases align to TRBD1. CDR1 and CDR2 (germline): LNHDA, SQIVND (reference sequence). There are 15 residues in the CDR3. V shed 7 bases and J 4 bases; nucleotides not matched to a gene: 8. The CDR3: CASNPGQGPNQPQHF. The CDR3 DNA reads as TGTGCCAGTAACCCGGGACAGGGTCCTAATCAGCCCCAGCATTTT.

The table lists this clonotype with many counts. This chain connects TRBV10-3 to TRBJ2-6, with unresolved D. This CDR3 comprises 13 residues. V was cut by 8 bases and J by 4 bases, with 9 bases left in between. Germline V gene data show CDR1 as ENHRY and CDR2 as SYGVKD. The CDR3 spells CAIPLAGANVLTF. DNA for the CDR3: TGTGCCATCCCCTTAGCCGGGGCCAACGTCCTGACTTTC.

This clonotype has a count of ten or more. This sequence joins TRBV7-2 and TRBJ2-2; D gene uncertain. Germline V gives CDR1 SGHTA, CDR2 FQGNSA. Trimming took off 1 base at V and 5 bases at J, with 8 bases between the two ends. The CDR3 totals 14 residues. The chain's CDR3 is CASSLVKSTGELFF. CDR3 nucleotides: TGTGCCAGCAGCTTAGTCAAATCGACCGGGGAGCTGTTTTTT.

This clonotype was detected only a few times. The CDR3 DNA follows: TGTGCCTGGACGGGGACTAGCGGCACAGATACGCAGTATTTT. Translation: CAWTGTSGTDTQYF. The V gene is TRBV30, the J gene TRBJ2-3; 10 bases are shared with TRBD2. This CDR3 has 14 amino acids. Germline V gene lookup returns CDR1 GTSNPN and CDR2 SVGIG (reference sequence). V was clipped by 4 bases and J by 1 base; unmatched bases: 2.

The table lists this clonotype with a few counts. The rearrangement joins TRBV19 to TRBJ1-2; the D is unclear. Per germline, CDR1 LNHDA and CDR2 SQIVND (reference sequence). Trimming took 5 bases from V and 7 from J, leaving 11 bases between them. The CDR3 runs to 12 residues. In DNA form, the CDR3 reads TGTGCCAGTAGTCGGGCCCCGGCTGGCTACACCTTC. Its translation: CASSRAPAGYTF. Full variable domain (missing parts from reference TRBV19 and TRBJ1-2): DGGITQSPKYLFRKEGQNVTLSCEQNLNHDAMYWYRQDPGQGLRLIYYSQIVNDFQKGDIAEGYSVSREKKESFPLTVTSAQKNPTAFYLCASSRAPAGYTFGSGTRLTVV.